This T cell receptor (beta chain) was identified during a study of lymphopenia after photon versus proton radiotherapy. This CDR3 has 17 amino acids. Germline CDR1 and CDR2: SGHVS and FQNEAQ. The V and J ends lost 0 bases and 2 bases respectively, with 14 bases between them. TCRdb's copy holds only in-frame clones and misses some; the assay was immunoSEQ multiplex PCR. The sample lists about 58,000 clones, about 88% seen once, with 2.1% in the top ten. This receptor was taken from a man aged 55 to 70 with pancreatic cancer. This rearrangement joins TRBV7-8 to TRBJ2-4, with D possibly being TRBD1 or TRBD2 (5 bases each). The sequencing here drew on peripheral blood, taken from a patient treated with proton-based radiotherapy. The DNA of the CDR3 is TGTGCCAGCAGCTTAGCGGGAGTGGGGCTAACCAAAAACATTCAGTACTTC. Translated: CASSLAGVGLTKNIQYF.